A selection of T cell receptor beta chains follows, all from one sample in a study of control samples from healthy donors and cancer patients. Some clones are missing from TCRdb's copy, which holds only in-frame ones; the method was immunoSEQ multiplex PCR. The top ten hold about an eighth of the sample, which has 250,000 to 300,000 clones, roughly 82% seen once. Sequenced input: PBMCs. The receptors stem from a woman aged 60-75 years with lung cancer. Each CDR3 is given with its conserved first and last residue. Fields, in order: D gene, J gene, V gene, clone size, CDR3 DNA, CDR3 protein. D genes are given only for firm matches. Clone sizes are given selectively: once, few, many, or a class where the clone is expanded.

d_gene: -
j_gene: TRBJ2-1
v_gene: TRBV6-1
abundance: once
CDR3nt: TGTGCCAGCAGTGAAATCGTCGGGAATGAGCAGTTCTTC
CDR3aa: CASSEIVGNEQFF

d_gene: -
j_gene: TRBJ1-2
v_gene: TRBV28
abundance: -
CDR3nt: TGTGCCAGCAGTCCCCAACGTCTCTATGGCTACACCTTC
CDR3aa: CASSPQRLYGYTF

d_gene: -
j_gene: TRBJ1-1
v_gene: TRBV19
abundance: -
CDR3nt: TGTGCCAGTAGTGCGCAGCCTACTACTGAAGCTTTCTTT
CDR3aa: CASSAQPTTEAFF

d_gene: -
j_gene: TRBJ1-3
v_gene: TRBV5-7
abundance: -
CDR3nt: TGTGCCAGCAGCCAACGAGGGGCAGACTCTGGAAACACCATATATTTT
CDR3aa: CASSQRGADSGNTIYF

d_gene: -
j_gene: TRBJ2-7
v_gene: TRBV5-4
abundance: -
CDR3nt: TGTGCCAGCAGCTTGGGGACTCCGAATTACGAGCAGTACTTC
CDR3aa: CASSLGTPNYEQYF

d_gene: TRBD2
j_gene: TRBJ2-1
v_gene: TRBV18
abundance: -
CDR3nt: TGTGCCAGCTCACCACCGATTAGCGGGAAGAAGTTCTCCTACAATGAGCAGTTCTTC
CDR3aa: CASSPPISGKKFSYNEQFF

d_gene: -
j_gene: TRBJ1-1
v_gene: TRBV7-9
abundance: -
CDR3nt: TGTGCCAGCAGTACGTTTGAAGCTTTCTTT
CDR3aa: CASSTFEAFF

d_gene: -
j_gene: TRBJ1-3
v_gene: TRBV27
abundance: few
CDR3nt: TGTGCCAGCAGTTTAAGTGCAGGGGCTGGAAACACCATATATTTT
CDR3aa: CASSLSAGAGNTIYF

d_gene: TRBD2
j_gene: TRBJ2-5
v_gene: TRBV5-1
abundance: -
CDR3nt: TGCGCCAGCAGCTTGGAGCCCGGCGGGAGTTCCGCGGAGACCCAGTACTTC
CDR3aa: CASSLEPGGSSAETQYF

d_gene: TRBD1
j_gene: TRBJ2-7
v_gene: TRBV29-1
abundance: -
CDR3nt: TGCAGCGTCATCGGGACAGCGACCGTCGAGCAGTACTTC
CDR3aa: CSVIGTATVEQYF

d_gene: -
j_gene: TRBJ1-2
v_gene: TRBV19
abundance: -
CDR3nt: TGTGCCAGTAGTATGGAGATGCGGGGACACAGGAGCTTC
CDR3aa: CASSMEMRGHRSF

d_gene: TRBD1
j_gene: TRBJ1-5
v_gene: TRBV6-1
abundance: -
CDR3nt: TGTGCCAGCAGTGAAACAGGGGGCGGGCAGCCCCAGCATTTT
CDR3aa: CASSETGGGQPQHF

d_gene: TRBD2
j_gene: TRBJ2-5
v_gene: TRBV20-1
abundance: -
CDR3nt: TGCAGTGCTAGTGCCAGCGGGGGGGCCCGAGCCGAGACCCAGTACTTC
CDR3aa: CSASASGGARAETQYF

d_gene: TRBD2
j_gene: TRBJ2-3
v_gene: TRBV30
abundance: -
CDR3nt: TGTGCCTGGCCAGGACTAGCGGATCGGTATTTT
CDR3aa: CAWPGLADRYF

d_gene: TRBD1
j_gene: TRBJ2-1
v_gene: TRBV5-4
abundance: -
CDR3nt: TGTGCCAGCAGCTCCGCGGACAGGGGGCGATTCGATGAGCAGTTCTTC
CDR3aa: CASSSADRGRFDEQFF

d_gene: TRBD2
j_gene: TRBJ2-2
v_gene: TRBV7-3
abundance: -
CDR3nt: TGTGCCAGCAGCCCAGCGGGATTAAACACCGGGGAGCTGTTTTTT
CDR3aa: CASSPAGLNTGELFF

d_gene: -
j_gene: TRBJ2-2
v_gene: TRBV4-1
abundance: once
CDR3nt: TGCGCCAGCAGCGACGACCGGGGACAAAATCCGGAGCTGTTTTTT
CDR3aa: CASSDDRGQNPELFF

d_gene: -
j_gene: TRBJ2-3
v_gene: TRBV27
abundance: -
CDR3nt: TGTGCCAGCAGTTTGGGGGGCGGGGGCTGGACCCTGGATACGCAGTATTTT
CDR3aa: CASSLGGGGWTLDTQYF

d_gene: TRBD1
j_gene: TRBJ2-5
v_gene: TRBV5-1
abundance: -
CDR3nt: TGCGCCAGCAGCCCCGCGGCAGGGGGCGAGGAGACCCAGTACTTC
CDR3aa: CASSPAAGGEETQYF

d_gene: TRBD1
j_gene: TRBJ1-4
v_gene: TRBV6-5
abundance: -
CDR3nt: TGTGCCAGCACCCCCGGGACAGATAATGAAAAACTGTTTTTT
CDR3aa: CASTPGTDNEKLFF

d_gene: -
j_gene: TRBJ2-1
v_gene: TRBV15
abundance: -
CDR3nt: TGTGCCACCAGCAGAGAGGGGGCGAAATACAATGAGCAGTTCTTC
CDR3aa: CATSREGAKYNEQFF

d_gene: -
j_gene: TRBJ1-2
v_gene: TRBV10-3
abundance: -
CDR3nt: TGTGCCATCAGTGAGGTGGGCGGCTACACCTTC
CDR3aa: CAISEVGGYTF

d_gene: -
j_gene: TRBJ2-1
v_gene: TRBV6-6
abundance: -
CDR3nt: TGTGCCAGCAGTTACTCGAATCACAATGAGCAGTTCTTC
CDR3aa: CASSYSNHNEQFF

d_gene: TRBD2
j_gene: TRBJ2-2
v_gene: TRBV9
abundance: -
CDR3nt: TGTGCCAGCAGCCCAAGAGGACTAGCGGGTTCCACCGGGGAGCTGTTTTTT
CDR3aa: CASSPRGLAGSTGELFF

d_gene: -
j_gene: TRBJ1-5
v_gene: TRBV12-5
abundance: -
CDR3nt: TGTGCTAGTGGTTCCCGTTACGGCAATCAGCCCCAGCATTTT
CDR3aa: CASGSRYGNQPQHF

d_gene: TRBD1
j_gene: TRBJ1-4
v_gene: TRBV7-9
abundance: -
CDR3nt: TGTGCCAGCAGCCGGGACAGGGAGGATGAAAAACTGTTTTTT
CDR3aa: CASSRDREDEKLFF

d_gene: -
j_gene: TRBJ2-7
v_gene: TRBV3-1/TRBV3-2
abundance: once
CDR3nt: TGTGCCAGCAGCCAAATGACAGATTACGAGCAGTACTTC
CDR3aa: CASSQMTDYEQYF

d_gene: -
j_gene: TRBJ2-3
v_gene: TRBV11-2
abundance: -
CDR3nt: TGTGCCAGCAGCTTAGCGTTCACAGATACGCAGTATTTT
CDR3aa: CASSLAFTDTQYF

d_gene: -
j_gene: TRBJ1-5
v_gene: TRBV19
abundance: -
CDR3nt: TGTGCCAGTAGTATAGGGTCACAGCCCCAGCATTTT
CDR3aa: CASSIGSQPQHF

d_gene: -
j_gene: TRBJ1-2
v_gene: TRBV4-1
abundance: -
CDR3nt: TGCGCCAGCAGCCAAAATACTAACTATGGCTACACCTTC
CDR3aa: CASSQNTNYGYTF

d_gene: -
j_gene: TRBJ2-2
v_gene: TRBV12-3/TRBV12-4
abundance: once
CDR3nt: TGTGCCAGCAGTTTTGCCGGGGAGCTGTTTTTT
CDR3aa: CASSFAGELFF

d_gene: TRBD1
j_gene: TRBJ2-7
v_gene: TRBV24-1
abundance: -
CDR3nt: TGTGCCACCAGTGATTCATCCAGGGGGCCGAACTACGAGCAGTACTTC
CDR3aa: CATSDSSRGPNYEQYF

d_gene: -
j_gene: TRBJ1-2
v_gene: TRBV9
abundance: -
CDR3nt: TGTGCCAGCAGCGCGGGACACGTTTCCTATGGCTACACCTTC
CDR3aa: CASSAGHVSYGYTF

d_gene: TRBD2
j_gene: TRBJ2-1
v_gene: TRBV5-4
abundance: -
CDR3nt: TGTGCCAGCAGCGCCGGGACTAGCGGGTTCGATTACAATGAGCAGTTCTTC
CDR3aa: CASSAGTSGFDYNEQFF

d_gene: TRBD2
j_gene: TRBJ2-2
v_gene: TRBV9
abundance: -
CDR3nt: TGTGCCAGCAGCGTAGCTCTAGCGGGAGGTTTATCCGGGGAGCTGTTTTTT
CDR3aa: CASSVALAGGLSGELFF

d_gene: TRBD1
j_gene: TRBJ1-1
v_gene: TRBV7-6
abundance: once
CDR3nt: TGTGCCAGCAGCACGGGACAGGGACCCTCTGAAGCTTTCTTT
CDR3aa: CASSTGQGPSEAFF

d_gene: TRBD2
j_gene: TRBJ2-7
v_gene: TRBV7-9
abundance: -
CDR3nt: TGTGCCAGCAGCTTGGGTCTGGTGGCCCGGGGGGTTTGGAACGAGCAGTACTTC
CDR3aa: CASSLGLVARGVWNEQYF

d_gene: -
j_gene: TRBJ1-1
v_gene: TRBV4-2
abundance: -
CDR3nt: TGTGCCAGCAGCCAAGAAGTTGGGGTGAGGACTGAAGCTTTCTTT
CDR3aa: CASSQEVGVRTEAFF

d_gene: -
j_gene: TRBJ2-7
v_gene: TRBV28
abundance: -
CDR3nt: TGTGCCAGCAGTTTGTTTGGCAAGAACTACGAGCAGTACTTC
CDR3aa: CASSLFGKNYEQYF

d_gene: TRBD2
j_gene: TRBJ2-7
v_gene: TRBV3-1/TRBV3-2
abundance: -
CDR3nt: TGTGCCAGCAGCCAAGGGGGAGCTAGCGGGAGGGCACAACTAAACTACGAGCAGTACTTC
CDR3aa: CASSQGGASGRAQLNYEQYF

d_gene: -
j_gene: TRBJ2-1
v_gene: TRBV4-2
abundance: -
CDR3nt: TGTGCCAGCACCCAAGGGGTGGGAGGAGATAATGAGCAGTTCTTC
CDR3aa: CASTQGVGGDNEQFF